Following are 30 T cell receptor beta chains from one sample sequenced in a study of response to subunit inactivated influenza vaccine. MiXCR, applied by TCRdb to the RT-PCR reads, yields one record per CDR3 protein. The data contain 650,000 to 800,000 distinct CDR3 sequences, under 20% of them seen just once; the ten biggest clones take up roughly 11%. The sequenced sample was PBMCs from blood, obtained about 5 days after vaccination. All receptors come from a man aged 45-60 years who received an inactivated influenza vaccine.

This clonotype was detected a few times. This chain joins TRBV7-6 and TRBJ2-2, with D perhaps TRBD1 (5 bases). CDR1 SGHVS and CDR2 FNYEAQ come from the germline V gene. The CDR3 length is 19 residues. With 2 bases removed from V and 4 bases from J, the gap between germline ends came to 23 bases. CDR3 bases: TGTGCCAGCAGCTTAATGCTTCACGTTAGTCAGGGTCTCACCGGGGAGCTGTTTTTT. Protein: CASSLMLHVSQGLTGELFF. Using reference TRBV7-6 and TRBJ2-2 for the parts outside the CDR3, the full variable domain is GAGVSQSPRYKVTKRGQDVALRCDPISGHVSLYWYRQALGQGPEFLTYFNYEAQQDKSGLPNDRFSAERPEGSISTLTIQRTEQRDSAMYRCASSLMLHVSQGLTGELFFGEGSRLTVL.

In its sample, this clonotype was seen a few times. The chain combines TRBV5-1 with TRBJ2-1, with 9 bases matching TRBD2. The CDR3 runs to 15 residues. CDR1 is SGHRS, CDR2 YFSETQ, per germline. V lost 0 bases, J lost 7 bases, and 5 bases stayed unmatched. CDR3 sequence (DNA): TGCGCCAGCAGCTTGGTAGCGGGAGAAGTGAATGAGCAGTTCTTC. It encodes CASSLVAGEVNEQFF.

In its sample, this clonotype was seen a few times. The chain couples TRBV6-5 to TRBJ2-1; TRBD1 matches at 7 bases. This CDR3 has 14 residues. Looked up from germline, CDR1 is MNHEY and CDR2 is SVGAGI. J was trimmed by 6 bases and V by 4 bases; bases with no gene match: 6. The CDR3 coding sequence is TGTGCCAGCAGTTCGGTTAACAGGGGCAATGAGCAGTTCTTC. This codes for CASSSVNRGNEQFF.

This clonotype showed up many times. V is TRBV4-1 and J is TRBJ1-2; the D is unclear. This CDR3 region has 15 residues. The germline gives CDR1 MGHRA, CDR2 YSYEKL. With 4 bases removed from V and 4 bases from J, the gap between germline ends came to 16 bases. The CDR3 DNA sequence: TGCGCCAGCAGCCTCGGGCAAGCAGAGGTCTATGGCTACACCTTC. Amino acids: CASSLGQAEVYGYTF.

This chain connects TRBV2 to TRBJ2-5; D may be TRBD2 (6 bases). The V and J ends lost 4 bases and 5 bases respectively, with 11 bases between them. The CDR3 is 13 residues long. CDR1 and CDR2 (germline): SNHLY, FYNNEI. Here the CDR3 reads CASSVSSDETQYF. The CDR3 nucleotides read TGTGCCAGCAGTGTTTCTAGCGATGAGACCCAGTACTTC.

The chain recombines TRBV12-3 or TRBV12-4 with TRBJ2-3; D unclear. V dropped 3 bases and J dropped 1 base, with 14 bases sitting between them. CDR3 length: 16 amino acids. CDR3 loop: CASSLESSLRTDTQYF. The CDR3 bases are TGTGCCAGCAGTTTGGAGTCGAGTCTACGCACAGATACGCAGTATTTT.

This clonotype was recorded a few times. The DNA of the CDR3 is TGTGCCCAACAAGATGGACAGGGGGCAAAGCGCGCCTACAATGAGCAGTTCTTC. Translating it yields CAQQDGQGAKRAYNEQFF. The chain is built from TRBV30 and TRBJ2-1; 11 bases align to TRBD1. The germline CDR1 and CDR2 sequences are GTSNPN and SVGIG (reference sequence). Unmatched junction bases numbered 17, after V lost 8 bases and J lost 2 bases. The CDR3 sequence is 18 residues long.

The chain joins TRBV7-2 to TRBJ2-3; TRBD2 matches at 9 bases. Germline V CDR1 and CDR2: SGHTA, FQGNSA. This CDR3 has 17 amino acids. The J segment lost 5 bases and the V segment lost 3 bases, leaving 12 bases of the junction unmatched. CDR3 sequence reads: CASSLSGTSSLVDTQYF. In DNA form, the CDR3 reads TGTGCCAGCAGCTTGTCCGGGACTAGCTCCTTGGTAGATACGCAGTATTTT. The full variable domain, with the rest looked up from reference TRBV7-2 and TRBJ2-3, is GAGVSQSPSNKVTEKGKDVELRCDPISGHTALYWYRQSLGQGLEFLIYFQGNSAPDKSGLPSDRFSAERTGGSVSTLTIQRTQQEDSAVYLCASSLSGTSSLVDTQYFGPGTRLTVL.

This clonotype was detected ten times or more. The chain carries TRBV2 and TRBJ1-6, with no clear D. This CDR3 has 14 amino acids. Trimming removed 4 bases at V and 5 bases at J, with 9 bases between. Per the germline V gene, CDR1 is SNHLY and CDR2 is FYNNEI. The DNA for the CDR3 is TGTGCCAGCAGTGTTGGGAGTAATAATTCACCCCTCCACTTT. The encoded protein is CASSVGSNNSPLHF.

The CDR3 sequence: CATSRLTSVIAKNIQYF. CDR3 bases: TGTGCCACCAGCAGATTGACTAGCGTGATAGCCAAAAACATTCAGTACTTC. This chain uses TRBV15 with TRBJ2-4; 8 positions agree with TRBD2. This CDR3 spans 17 amino acids. V lost 2 bases and J lost 0; bases outside the gene matches: 6. Germline V lookup: CDR1 LNHNV, CDR2 YYDKDF (reference sequence).

The chain uses TRBV20-1 and TRBJ2-7, with 8 bases fitting TRBD1. Germline values: CDR1 DFQATT, CDR2 SNEGSKA (reference sequence). The CDR3 has 18 residues. The ends lost 1 base at V and 0 bases at J; junction bases unmatched: 14. CDR3 loop: CSARAPGRGLGSSYEQYF. For the CDR3, the DNA is TGCAGTGCTAGAGCTCCGGGCAGGGGGCTGGGAAGCTCCTACGAGCAGTACTTC.

This rearrangement joins TRBV7-2 to TRBJ1-2; D call uncertain. The CDR3 loop spans 14 amino acids. CDR1 and CDR2 from the germline V gene are SGHTA and FQGNSA. Trimming shortened V by 0 bases and J by 5 bases, and 10 bases separated the two germline ends. The CDR3 nucleotides read TGTGCCAGCAGCTTAGCGCGACGGGGTTATGGCTACACCTTC. This codes for CASSLARRGYGYTF.

This clonotype was picked up a small number of times. This rearrangement joins TRBV5-1 to TRBJ2-5; D perhaps matches TRBD2 (7 bases). Germline V gene lookup returns CDR1 SGHRS and CDR2 YFSETQ. This CDR3 region has 14 residues. The ends were cut back, 4 bases at V and 4 bases at J, with 14 bases in the middle. CDR3 residues: CASSNSGGRETQYF. The CDR3 coding sequence is TGCGCCAGCAGCAACTCGGGGGGCCGAGAGACCCAGTACTTC. Based on the CDR3 plus reference TRBV5-1 and TRBJ2-5, the full variable domain is KAGVTQTPRYLIKTRGQQVTLSCSPISGHRSVSWYQQTPGQGLQFLFEYFSETQRNKGNFPGRFSGRQFSNSRSEMNVSTLELGDSALYLCASSNSGGRETQYFGPGTRLLVL.

This clonotype has just a few counts. V and J are TRBV14 and TRBJ2-1; 8 bases are a match to TRBD2. This CDR3 comprises 17 residues. With 2 bases clipped from V and 0 bases from J, the junction kept 6 bases outside the gene matches. Germline V gives CDR1 SGHDN, CDR2 FVKESK. This CDR3 reads CASSQKREYSSYNEQFF. As DNA, the CDR3 is TGTGCCAGCAGCCAAAAGCGGGAGTATAGCTCCTACAATGAGCAGTTCTTC.

The CDR3 DNA sequence: TGTGCCAGCAGTTGGGACTTGCGGGGGACCCAGTACTTC. This gives the protein CASSWDLRGTQYF. The rearrangement uses TRBV6-2 or TRBV6-3 and TRBJ2-5; perhaps TRBD2 as D (6 bases). V was pared by 4 bases and J by 7 bases, with 13 bases between. CDR1 is MNHEY and CDR2 is SVGEGT in the germline V gene. This CDR3 contains 13 residues.

This clonotype was detected a few times. The chain has TRBV5-1 and TRBJ2-7, with 9 bases that match TRBD1. This CDR3 is 17 amino acids long. V dropped 0 bases and J dropped 2; count of bases not matched to a gene: 9. Germline-derived CDR1 and CDR2 are SGHRS and YFSETQ. The CDR3 nucleotides read TGCGCCAGCAGCTTGGCTCCCCCGGGACAGGGAACCTACGAGCAGTACTTC. Its translation: CASSLAPPGQGTYEQYF.

This clonotype turned up a few times. This CDR3 reads CATSTDLGGELFF. For the CDR3, the DNA is TGTGCCACCAGCACCGACTTGGGCGGGGAGCTGTTTTTT. The chain has TRBV15 and TRBJ2-2; D ambiguous. The CDR3 totals 13 residues. CDR1 is LNHNV and CDR2 is YYDKDF in the germline V gene (reference sequence). Trimming stripped 4 bases from V and 7 bases from J, with 10 bases between.

This clonotype was seen a few times. The chain recombines TRBV20-1 with TRBJ2-1; tentatively, D is TRBD2 (6 bases). CDR3 length equals 15 residues. Germline CDR1 is DFQATT and CDR2 is SNEGSKA (reference sequence). V lost 4 bases and J 3 bases, leaving 16 bases between the germline ends. The CDR3 protein is CSATGVSRIYNEQFF. In DNA form, the CDR3 reads TGCAGTGCTACGGGGGTTAGTCGGATCTACAATGAGCAGTTCTTC.

This chain's CDR3 is CASSFSWGRGYTF. The CDR3 DNA reads as TGTGCCAGCAGTTTCAGTTGGGGTCGCGGCTACACCTTC. V gene TRBV27 combines with J gene TRBJ1-2; D ambiguous. Trimming cost V 3 bases and J 8 bases, with 13 bases left between them. The CDR3 totals 13 residues. Looked up from germline, CDR1 is MNHEY and CDR2 is SMNVEV (reference sequence).

This clonotype was recorded many times. The rearrangement links TRBV29-1 to TRBJ2-2; no clear D. CDR1 is SQVTM and CDR2 is ANQGSEA in the germline V gene. The CDR3 spans 13 residues. V was trimmed by 3 bases and J by 0 bases, leaving 5 bases between them. CDR3 nucleotide sequence: TGCAGCGTTGACTCCGCGAACACCGGGGAGCTGTTTTTT. This codes for CSVDSANTGELFF.

The V and J genes are TRBV12-3 or TRBV12-4 and TRBJ2-7; D not resolved. The CDR3 totals 12 residues. Trimming cost V 3 bases and J 6 bases, with 9 bases left between them. CDR3 in DNA: TGTGCCAGCAGTTTGATGACGTCCGAGCAGTACTTC. This sequence encodes CASSLMTSEQYF.

The chain employs TRBV29-1 and TRBJ2-1, with 13 nucleotides matching TRBD2. Germline CDR1 SQVTM, CDR2 ANQGSEA. This CDR3 spans 15 amino acids. V dropped 5 bases and J dropped 5; count of bases not matched to a gene: 6. DNA of the CDR3: TGCAGCGTTCAACTAGCGGGAGGGCCCAACAATGAGCAGTTCTTC. It is translated as CSVQLAGGPNNEQFF.

The J gene is TRBJ2-3, the V gene TRBV6-2 or TRBV6-3; 10 bases map to TRBD2. Germline-derived CDR1 and CDR2 are MNHEY and SVGEGT. This CDR3 is built from 17 residues. With 0 bases clipped from V and 5 bases from J, the junction kept 8 bases outside the gene matches. In nucleotides, the CDR3 is TGTGCCAGCAGTTACTCTGGAGCGGGAGGGGTCCGAGATACGCAGTATTTT. This codes for CASSYSGAGGVRDTQYF.

The rearrangement uses TRBV14 and TRBJ2-5; 7 nucleotides line up with TRBD1. This CDR3 is built from 13 residues. CDR1 is SGHDN, CDR2 FVKESK, per germline. With 4 bases clipped from V and 4 bases from J, the junction kept 3 bases outside the gene matches. The CDR3 is CASSPWTGETQYF. CDR3 nucleotide sequence: TGTGCCAGCAGCCCCTGGACAGGAGAGACCCAGTACTTC.

The V gene is TRBV11-2, the J gene TRBJ2-3; TRBD2 matches at 7 bases. This CDR3 has 16 residues. Looked up from germline, CDR1 is SGHAT and CDR2 is FQNNGV. With V trimmed by 1 base and J by 0 bases, 4 bases remained unmatched. In DNA form, the CDR3 reads TGTGCCAGCAGCTTAGGAGCGGGGCTTAGCACAGATACGCAGTATTTT. This codes for CASSLGAGLSTDTQYF.

The chain employs TRBV12-3 or TRBV12-4 and TRBJ2-6; D remains ambiguous. Trimming removed 1 base from V and 2 bases from J, with 6 bases in between. This CDR3 contains 15 residues. In DNA form, the CDR3 reads TGTGCCAGCAGTTTAGGGTCCCCTGGGGCCAACGTCCTGACTTTC. Residues: CASSLGSPGANVLTF.

This clonotype was observed many times. The CDR3 protein is CASSLSTGRAANEQFF. The CDR3 nucleotides read TGTGCCAGCAGTTTATCTACCGGGAGGGCGGCCAATGAGCAGTTCTTC. The rearrangement uses TRBV27 and TRBJ2-1; 8 bases match TRBD2. The CDR3 spans 16 residues. Per germline, CDR1 MNHEY and CDR2 SMNVEV (reference sequence). V lost 0 bases to trimming and J lost 6 bases; unmatched junction nucleotides: 7.

A few counts support this clonotype. The chain uses TRBV5-5 and TRBJ2-1, with D perhaps TRBD1 (6 bases). The length of the CDR3 is 16 residues. The germline V and J ends were trimmed by 5 bases and 5 bases, with 20 bases remaining between them. Per germline, CDR1 SGHKS and CDR2 YYEKEE (reference sequence). The CDR3 protein is CASSTRAGATDNEQFF. CDR3 nucleotide sequence: TGTGCCAGCAGTACTCGTGCAGGGGCGACTGACAATGAGCAGTTCTTC. Supplemented by reference TRBV5-5 and TRBJ2-1, the full variable domain reads DAGVTQSPTHLIKTRGQQVTLRCSPISGHKSVSWYQQVLGQGPQFIFQYYEKEERGRGNFPDRFSARQFPNYSSELNVNALLLGDSALYLCASSTRAGATDNEQFFGPGTRLTVL.

The CDR3 region is CSAARGHSNQPQHF. For the CDR3, the DNA is TGCAGTGCCGCACGAGGACATAGCAATCAGCCCCAGCATTTT. This rearrangement joins TRBV20-1 to TRBJ1-5, with D maybe TRBD1 (5 bases). This CDR3 contains 14 residues. Germline CDR1 and CDR2: DFQATT and SNEGSKA (reference sequence). V shed 6 bases and J shed 0 bases, with 12 bases lying between them.

This clonotype was seen a few times. The chain uses TRBV5-1 and TRBJ1-2, with 9 bases lining up with TRBD1. CDR3 length: 15 amino acids. After removal of 0 bases from V and 2 bases from J, the junction contained 2 bases not matched to a gene. CDR1 is SGHRS and CDR2 is YFSETQ in the germline V gene. CDR3 region: CASSLDGQGNYGYTF. The DNA of the CDR3 is TGCGCCAGCAGCTTGGATGGACAGGGGAACTATGGCTACACCTTC.